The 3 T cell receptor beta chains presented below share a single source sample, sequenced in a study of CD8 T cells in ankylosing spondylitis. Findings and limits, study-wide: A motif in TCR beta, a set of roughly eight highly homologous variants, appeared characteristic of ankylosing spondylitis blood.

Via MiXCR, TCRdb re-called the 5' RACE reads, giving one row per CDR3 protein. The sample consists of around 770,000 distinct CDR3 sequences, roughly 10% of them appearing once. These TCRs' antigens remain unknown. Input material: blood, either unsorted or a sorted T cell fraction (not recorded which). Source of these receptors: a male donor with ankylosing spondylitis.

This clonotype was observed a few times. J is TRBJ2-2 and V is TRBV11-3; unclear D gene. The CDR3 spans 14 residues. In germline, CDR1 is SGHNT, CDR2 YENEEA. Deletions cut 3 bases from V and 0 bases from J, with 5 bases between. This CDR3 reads CASSFQANTGELFF. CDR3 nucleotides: TGTGCCAGCAGCTTCCAGGCGAACACCGGGGAGCTGTTTTTT.

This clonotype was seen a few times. Here the CDR3 DNA reads TGTGCCAGCAGCCGGTGGGGGCGGCCAAACTATGGCTACACCTTC. Protein sequence: CASSRWGRPNYGYTF. The chain employs TRBV6-1 and TRBJ1-2; D possibly corresponds to TRBD1 (6 bases). Germline V gives CDR1 MNHNS, CDR2 SASEGT. The length of the CDR3 is 15 residues. The germline V and J ends were trimmed by 6 bases and 2 bases, with 16 bases remaining between them.

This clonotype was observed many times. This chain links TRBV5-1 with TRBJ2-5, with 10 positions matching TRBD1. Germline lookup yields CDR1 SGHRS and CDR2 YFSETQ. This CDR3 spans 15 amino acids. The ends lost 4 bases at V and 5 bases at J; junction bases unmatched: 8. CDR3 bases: TGCGCCAGCAGCGGGGGACAGGGGTTAAGGGAGACCCAGTACTTC. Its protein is CASSGGQGLRETQYF. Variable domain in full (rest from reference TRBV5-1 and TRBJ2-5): KAGVTQTPRYLIKTRGQQVTLSCSPISGHRSVSWYQQTPGQGLQFLFEYFSETQRNKGNFPGRFSGRQFSNSRSEMNVSTLELGDSALYLCASSGGQGLRETQYFGPGTRLLVL.